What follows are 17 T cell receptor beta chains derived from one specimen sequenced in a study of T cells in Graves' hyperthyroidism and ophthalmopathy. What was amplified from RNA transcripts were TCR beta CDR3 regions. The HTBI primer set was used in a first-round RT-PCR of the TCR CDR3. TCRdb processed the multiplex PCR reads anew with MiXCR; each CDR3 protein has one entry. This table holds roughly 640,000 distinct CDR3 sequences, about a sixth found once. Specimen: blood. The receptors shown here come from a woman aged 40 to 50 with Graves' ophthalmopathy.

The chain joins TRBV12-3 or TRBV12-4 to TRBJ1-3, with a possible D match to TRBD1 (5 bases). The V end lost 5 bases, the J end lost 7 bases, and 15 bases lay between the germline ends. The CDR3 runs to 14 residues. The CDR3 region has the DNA TGTGCCAGCAGTCCCCAGGCAGGGAGGAACACCATATATTTT. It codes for CASSPQAGRNTIYF.

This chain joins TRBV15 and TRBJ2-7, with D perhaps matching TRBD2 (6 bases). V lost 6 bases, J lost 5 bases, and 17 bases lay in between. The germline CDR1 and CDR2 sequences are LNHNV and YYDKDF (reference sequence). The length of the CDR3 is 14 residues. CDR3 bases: TGTGCCACCAGATTCGGCGGGATCAAGGACGAGCAGTACTTC. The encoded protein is CATRFGGIKDEQYF.

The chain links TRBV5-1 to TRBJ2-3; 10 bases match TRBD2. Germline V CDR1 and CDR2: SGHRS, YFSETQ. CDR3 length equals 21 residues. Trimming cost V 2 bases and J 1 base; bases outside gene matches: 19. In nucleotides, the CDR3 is TGCGCCAGCAGCTTCCTAACCCCGGGGATGGGGACTAGCGACCGCACAGATACGCAGTATTTT. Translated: CASSFLTPGMGTSDRTDTQYF.

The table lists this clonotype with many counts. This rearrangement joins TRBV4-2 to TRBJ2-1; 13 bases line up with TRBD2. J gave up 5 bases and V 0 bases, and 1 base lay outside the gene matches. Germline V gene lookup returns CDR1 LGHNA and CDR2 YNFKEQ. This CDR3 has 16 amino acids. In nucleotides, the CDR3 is TGTGCCAGCAGCCAAGAGGGGACTAGCGGGGACAATGAGCAGTTCTTC. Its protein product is CASSQEGTSGDNEQFF.

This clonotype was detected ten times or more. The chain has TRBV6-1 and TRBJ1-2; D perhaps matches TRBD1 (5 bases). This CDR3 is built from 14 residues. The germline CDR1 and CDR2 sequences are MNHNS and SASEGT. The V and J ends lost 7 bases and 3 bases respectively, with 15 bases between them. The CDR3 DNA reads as TGTGCCAGCATAGCTAAAGGGGAGTACTATGGCTACACCTTC. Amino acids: CASIAKGEYYGYTF.

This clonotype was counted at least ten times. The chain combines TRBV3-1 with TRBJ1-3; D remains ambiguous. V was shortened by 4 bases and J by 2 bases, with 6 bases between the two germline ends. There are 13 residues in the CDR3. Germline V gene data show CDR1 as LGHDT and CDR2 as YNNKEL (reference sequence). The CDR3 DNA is TGTGCCAGCAGCCGGAGGGCTGGAAACACCATATATTTT. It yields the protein CASSRRAGNTIYF. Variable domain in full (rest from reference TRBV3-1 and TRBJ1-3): DTAVSQTPKYLVTQMGNDKSIKCEQNLGHDTMYWYKQDSKKFLKIMFSYNNKELIINETVPNRFSPKSPDKAHLNLHINSLELGDSAVYFCASSRRAGNTIYFGEGSWLTVV.

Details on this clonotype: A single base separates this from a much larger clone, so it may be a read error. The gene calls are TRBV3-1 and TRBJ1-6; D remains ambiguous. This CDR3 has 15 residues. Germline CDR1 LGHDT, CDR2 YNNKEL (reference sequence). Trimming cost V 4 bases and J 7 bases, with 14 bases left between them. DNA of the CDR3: TGTGCCAGCAGCCGAGGAGCGGCCTTGAATTCACCCCTCCACTTT. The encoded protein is CASSRGAALNSPLHF.

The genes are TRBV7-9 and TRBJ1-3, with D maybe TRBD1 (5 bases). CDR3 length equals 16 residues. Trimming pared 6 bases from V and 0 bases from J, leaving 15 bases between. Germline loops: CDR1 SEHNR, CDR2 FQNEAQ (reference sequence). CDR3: CASRPQGGNSGNTIYF. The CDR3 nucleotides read TGTGCCAGCAGGCCCCAGGGAGGGAACTCTGGAAACACCATATATTTT. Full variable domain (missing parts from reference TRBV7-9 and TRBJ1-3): DTGVSQNPRHKITKRGQNVTFRCDPISEHNRLYWYRQTLGQGPEFLTYFQNEAQLEKSRLLSDRFSAERPKGSFSTLEIQRTEQGDSAMYLCASRPQGGNSGNTIYFGEGSWLTVV.

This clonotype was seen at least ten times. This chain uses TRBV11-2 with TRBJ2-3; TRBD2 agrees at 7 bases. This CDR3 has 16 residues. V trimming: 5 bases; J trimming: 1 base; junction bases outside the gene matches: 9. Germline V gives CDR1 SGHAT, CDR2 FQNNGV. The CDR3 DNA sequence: TGTGCCAGCAGCGACTCCCGGCTAGCGGGCACAGATACGCAGTATTTT. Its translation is CASSDSRLAGTDTQYF.

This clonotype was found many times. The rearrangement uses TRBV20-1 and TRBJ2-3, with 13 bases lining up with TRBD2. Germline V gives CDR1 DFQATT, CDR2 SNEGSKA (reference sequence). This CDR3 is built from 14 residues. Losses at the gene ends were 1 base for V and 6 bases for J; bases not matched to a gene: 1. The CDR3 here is CSARATSGRDTQYF. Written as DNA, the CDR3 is TGCAGTGCTAGAGCGACTAGCGGGAGGGATACGCAGTATTTT.

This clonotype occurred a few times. The CDR3 DNA follows: TGTGCCAGTAGCGGGTGGGGGGATGAGCAGTTCTTC. Amino acid sequence: CASSGWGDEQFF. The chain carries TRBV6-5 and TRBJ2-1; TRBD2 matches at 7 bases. The CDR3 extends over 12 amino acids. The V and J ends lost 9 bases and 8 bases, in that order; junction bases with no gene match: 7. Germline V lookup: CDR1 MNHEY, CDR2 SVGAGI.

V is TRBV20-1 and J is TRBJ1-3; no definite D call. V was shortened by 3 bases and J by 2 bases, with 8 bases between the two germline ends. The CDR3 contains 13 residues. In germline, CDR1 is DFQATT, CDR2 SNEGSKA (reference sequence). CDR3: CSARSATGNTIYF. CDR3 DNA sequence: TGCAGTGCTAGGTCTGCAACTGGAAACACCATATATTTT.

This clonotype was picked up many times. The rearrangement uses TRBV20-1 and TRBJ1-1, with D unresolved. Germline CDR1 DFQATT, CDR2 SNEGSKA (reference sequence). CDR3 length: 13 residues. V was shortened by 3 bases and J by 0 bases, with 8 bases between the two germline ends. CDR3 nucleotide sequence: TGCAGTGCTAGGGGAGGGATGAACACTGAAGCTTTCTTT. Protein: CSARGGMNTEAFF.

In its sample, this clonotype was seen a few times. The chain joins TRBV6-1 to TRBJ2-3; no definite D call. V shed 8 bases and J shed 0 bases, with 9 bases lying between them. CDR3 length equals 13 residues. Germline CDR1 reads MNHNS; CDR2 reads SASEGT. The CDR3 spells CASFTTSTDTQYF. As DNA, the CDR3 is TGTGCCAGCTTCACAACTAGCACAGATACGCAGTATTTT.

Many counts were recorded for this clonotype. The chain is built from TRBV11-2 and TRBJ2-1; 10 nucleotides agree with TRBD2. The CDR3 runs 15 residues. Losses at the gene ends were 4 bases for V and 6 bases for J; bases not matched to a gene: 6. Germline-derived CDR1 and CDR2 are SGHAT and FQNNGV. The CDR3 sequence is CASSSSSGRFNEQFF. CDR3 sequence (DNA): TGTGCCAGCAGCTCATCTAGCGGGAGATTCAATGAGCAGTTCTTC.

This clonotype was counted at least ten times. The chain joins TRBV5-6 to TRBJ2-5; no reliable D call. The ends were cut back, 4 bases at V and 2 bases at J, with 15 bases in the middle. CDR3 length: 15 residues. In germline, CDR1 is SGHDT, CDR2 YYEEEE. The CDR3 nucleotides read TGTGCCAGCAGCGGAAAACATGATGTGCAAGAGACCCAGTACTTC. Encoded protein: CASSGKHDVQETQYF.

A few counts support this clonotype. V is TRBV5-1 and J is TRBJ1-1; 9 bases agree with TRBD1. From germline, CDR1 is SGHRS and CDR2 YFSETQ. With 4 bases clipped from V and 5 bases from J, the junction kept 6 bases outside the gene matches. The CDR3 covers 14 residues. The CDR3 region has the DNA TGCGCCAGCAGCCAAGACAGGGGGATTACTGAAGCTTTCTTT. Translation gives CASSQDRGITEAFF.